This TCR beta chain was sequenced for a study of PD-1 blockade in classical Hodgkin lymphoma. A word on this clone: What it binds is not known.

Time point of the sample: cycle 4 day 1 (C4D1), after more than 5 weeks of nivolumab. Relapse was seen in all patients after autologous stem cell transplantation, and brentuximab vedotin exposure was variable. Patients had relapsed/refractory classical Hodgkin lymphoma with complete response, partial response or progressive disease as best response. Sequenced by immunoSEQ multiplex PCR; TCRdb stores in-frame clones only, minus some. The table records about 90,000 clones, 90% of them present only once. Overall study results and limits: Relative to healthy donors, newly diagnosed patients reportedly had lower baseline TCR diversity, which was reported as lower still in relapsed/refractory patients. Whereas CD4+ TCR diversity had risen significantly by C4D1, CD8+ TCR diversity had not. The study found complete responders had baseline diversity similar to newly diagnosed patients.

This CDR3 is 14 amino acids long. J gave up 7 bases and V 0 bases, and 4 bases lay outside the gene matches. CDR1 and CDR2 (germline): SGHNT, YYREEE (reference sequence). The sequencing used peripheral blood mononuclear cells (PBMCs), collected before the fourth cycle of nivolumab. V is TRBV5-4 and J is TRBJ2-1; 7 nucleotides line up with TRBD1. This clonotype was sampled from a human donor with classical Hodgkin lymphoma. CDR3 coding DNA: TGTGCCAGCAGCTTGGGGCAGGGGGTGAATGAGCAGTTCTTC. This encodes CASSLGQGVNEQFF. The variable domain in full, completed from reference TRBV5-4 and TRBJ2-1, reads ETGVTQSPTHLIKTRGQQVTLRCSSQSGHNTVSWYQQALGQGPQFIFQYYREEENGRGNFPPRFSGLQFPNYSSELNVNALELDDSALYLCASSLGQGVNEQFFGPGTRLTVL.